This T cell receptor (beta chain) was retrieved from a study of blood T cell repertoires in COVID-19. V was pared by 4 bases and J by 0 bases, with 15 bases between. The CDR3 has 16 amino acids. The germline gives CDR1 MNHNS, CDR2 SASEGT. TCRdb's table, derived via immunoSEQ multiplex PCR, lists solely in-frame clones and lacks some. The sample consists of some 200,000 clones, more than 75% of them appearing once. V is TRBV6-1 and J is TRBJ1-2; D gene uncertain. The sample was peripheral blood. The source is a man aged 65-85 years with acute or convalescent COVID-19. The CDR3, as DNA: TGTGCCAGCAGTGTGGGCCCCTCCGGGACTAACTATGGCTACACCTTC. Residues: CASSVGPSGTNYGYTF.